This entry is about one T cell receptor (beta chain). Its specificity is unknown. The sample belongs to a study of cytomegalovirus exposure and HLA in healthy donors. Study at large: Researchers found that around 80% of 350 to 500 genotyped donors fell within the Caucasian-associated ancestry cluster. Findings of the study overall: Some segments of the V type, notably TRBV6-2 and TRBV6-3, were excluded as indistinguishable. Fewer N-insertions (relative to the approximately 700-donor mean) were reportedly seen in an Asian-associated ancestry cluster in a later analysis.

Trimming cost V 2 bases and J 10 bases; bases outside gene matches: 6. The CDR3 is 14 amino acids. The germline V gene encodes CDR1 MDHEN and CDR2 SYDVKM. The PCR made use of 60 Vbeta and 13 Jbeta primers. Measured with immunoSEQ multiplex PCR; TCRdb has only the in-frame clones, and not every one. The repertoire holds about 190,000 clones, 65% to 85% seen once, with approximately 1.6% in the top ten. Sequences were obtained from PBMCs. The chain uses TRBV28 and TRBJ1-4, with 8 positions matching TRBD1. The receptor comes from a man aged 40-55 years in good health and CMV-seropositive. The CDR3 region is CASSLGQGAGKLFF. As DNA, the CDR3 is TGTGCCAGCAGTTTAGGGCAGGGGGCAGGAAAACTGTTTTTT.